This T cell receptor (beta chain) stems from a study of T cell responses to AZD1222 COVID-19 vaccine. Overall study results and limits: Just a handful of AZD1222 recipients were seropositive at baseline. After the peak T cell response, and only then, were repertoires sampled. Most donors were white British, females outnumbered males, and clonal diversity was possibly underestimated.

This CDR3 is built from 18 residues. V shed 6 bases and J shed 0 bases, with 21 bases lying between them. Germline assignment: CDR1 MNHEY and CDR2 SMNVEV (reference sequence). The repertoire was sequenced with immunoSEQ multiplex PCR; TCRdb's copy has only in-frame clones and lacks some. This table has 150,000 or so clones, 90% appearing once. Comments on this clone: Its antigen is not known.

This chain links TRBV27 with TRBJ1-5, with a weak D call TRBD1 (6 bases). The receptor was derived from an adult who received the AZD1222 COVID-19 vaccine. Source: peripheral blood, taken 28 days after the second AZD1222 dose. The CDR3 reads CASSSIGQGTYSNQPQHF. The CDR3 DNA reads TGTGCCAGCAGCTCCATTGGTCAGGGGACTTATAGCAATCAGCCCCAGCATTTT.